These 12 T cell receptor beta chains came from one sample sequenced in a study of early stage breast cancer tumors. Clones were sequenced by immunoSEQ multiplex PCR, and TCRdb holds only the in-frame ones, with some missing. The repertoire includes roughly 58,000 clones, 75% to 95% of them detected once, and less than 6.5% sits in the top ten. Specimen: blood. These receptors originate from a person aged 70 to 85 with breast cancer.

The chain carries TRBV5-6 and TRBJ1-4; 8 bases line up with TRBD1. This CDR3 region has 14 residues. J lost 5 bases, V lost 3 bases, and 3 bases had no gene match. Germline CDR1 is SGHDT and CDR2 is YYEEEE. The CDR3, as DNA: TGTGCCAGCAGCTGGACAGGGCCCAATGAAAAACTGTTTTTT. Residues: CASSWTGPNEKLFF.

V is TRBV5-1 and J is TRBJ2-5, with TRBD1 identical over 7 bases. CDR1 is SGHRS and CDR2 is YFSETQ in the germline V gene. This CDR3 comprises 16 residues. V lost 2 bases and J lost 3; bases outside the gene matches: 10. In nucleotides, the CDR3 is TGCGCCAGCAGCTTAAGGCCTCAGGGGGTTGAAGAGACCCAGTACTTC. It is translated as CASSLRPQGVEETQYF.

The chain combines TRBV25-1 with TRBJ2-3; maybe TRBD2 (7 bases). Germline-derived CDR1 and CDR2 are MGHDK and SYGVNS. V lost 10 bases to trimming and J lost 2 bases, with 16 bases between them. This CDR3 has 14 residues. For the CDR3, the DNA is TGTGCCACCGGAGGGGGGGGATTCACAGATACGCAGTATTTT. Residues: CATGGGGFTDTQYF.

The J gene is TRBJ2-1, the V gene TRBV7-9; the match to TRBD2 covers 7 bases. The germline CDR1 and CDR2 sequences are SEHNR and FQNEAQ (reference sequence). The length of the CDR3 is 15 residues. Losses at the gene ends were 2 bases for V and 6 bases for J; bases not matched to a gene: 7. CDR3 residues: CASSLNSGYSNEQFF. The CDR3 nucleotides are TGTGCCAGCAGCTTAAATAGCGGGTATTCCAATGAGCAGTTCTTC.

The chain recombines TRBV2 with TRBJ1-1, with a possible D match to TRBD1 (6 bases). Germline loops: CDR1 SNHLY, CDR2 FYNNEI. V lost 8 bases to trimming and J lost 0 bases, with 10 bases between them. The CDR3 has 13 residues. Here the CDR3 DNA reads TGTGCCAGCGGACAGTACATGAACACTGAAGCTTTCTTT. Protein: CASGQYMNTEAFF.

The chain links TRBV27 to TRBJ1-6, with 7 bases matching TRBD1. Trimming at V came to 6 bases and at J to 9 bases, leaving 8 bases not matched to a gene. The length of the CDR3 is 14 residues. Germline values: CDR1 MNHEY, CDR2 SMNVEV (reference sequence). The CDR3 DNA reads as TGTGCCAGCAGAACTCAGGGGGACGGTTCACCCCTCCACTTT. Its translation: CASRTQGDGSPLHF.

The V call is TRBV4-3, the J call TRBJ2-7; 9 positions match TRBD1. Germline V gene lookup returns CDR1 LGHNA and CDR2 YSLEER. Losses at the gene ends were 1 base for V and 6 bases for J; bases not matched to a gene: 7. This CDR3 is built from 15 residues. Here the CDR3 reads CASSQVSGQGTEQYF. In nucleotides, the CDR3 is TGCGCCAGCAGCCAAGTATCGGGACAGGGTACCGAGCAGTACTTC.

The rearrangement uses TRBV5-1 and TRBJ2-1; 13 nucleotides match TRBD2. The CDR3 length is 19 residues. V trimming: 3 bases; J trimming: 0 bases; junction bases outside the gene matches: 9. Germline V CDR1 and CDR2: SGHRS, YFSETQ. CDR3 bases: TGCGCCAGCAGCTCATGGACTAGCGGGAGTTCCCGCTCCTACAATGAGCAGTTCTTC. It codes for CASSSWTSGSSRSYNEQFF. Together with reference TRBV5-1 and TRBJ2-1, the CDR3 gives the full variable domain: KAGVTQTPRYLIKTRGQQVTLSCSPISGHRSVSWYQQTPGQGLQFLFEYFSETQRNKGNFPGRFSGRQFSNSRSEMNVSTLELGDSALYLCASSSWTSGSSRSYNEQFFGPGTRLTVL.

The chain joins TRBV14 to TRBJ2-5; TRBD2 aligns across 11 bases. The CDR3 has 15 residues. Trimming took 4 bases from V and 4 from J; bases not matched to a gene: 5. Germline CDR1 and CDR2: SGHDN and FVKESK. CDR3 in DNA: TGTGCCAGCAGCCCTCCGACTAGCGGGACAGAGACCCAGTACTTC. This encodes CASSPPTSGTETQYF.

The J gene is TRBJ2-1, the V gene TRBV2; 9 nucleotides agree with TRBD2. Germline V gene lookup returns CDR1 SNHLY and CDR2 FYNNEI. CDR3 length: 17 residues. The V segment lost 4 bases and the J segment 9 bases; nucleotides outside the gene matches: 16. CDR3 region: CASSAPRGSGSSSEQFF. The CDR3 DNA reads TGTGCCAGCAGTGCCCCGAGAGGTAGCGGGAGTAGTAGTGAGCAGTTCTTC.

The CDR3 DNA is TGTGCCAGCAGCCAAAAAGGGGGGGCCGGGTACAATGAGCAGTTCTTC. Amino acid sequence: CASSQKGGAGYNEQFF. The chain links TRBV4-2 to TRBJ2-1; a possible D gene is TRBD2 (7 bases). CDR3 length: 16 amino acids. Trimming took 2 bases from V and 4 from J, leaving 15 bases between them. Germline lookup yields CDR1 LGHNA and CDR2 YNFKEQ.

This chain uses TRBV29-1 with TRBJ2-2; TRBD1 matches 10 bases. Unmatched junction bases numbered 2, after V lost 4 bases and J lost 6 bases. Germline-derived CDR1 and CDR2 are SQVTM and ANQGSEA. The CDR3 has 13 residues. For the CDR3, the DNA is TGCAGCGTTGGACAGGGGGCGCCCGGGGAGCTGTTTTTT. Protein sequence: CSVGQGAPGELFF.